The 7 T cell receptor beta chains listed next were all sequenced from one sample in a study of identical twins. TCRdb ran MiXCR on the 5' RACE reads and lists one entry per CDR3 protein. The sample comprises some 460,000 distinct CDR3 sequences, 14% of which are singletons, and 0.52% rests with the top ten. The data also belong to a second study, concerning yellow fever vaccine responses in identical twins.

The sample was CD4+ T cells sorted from blood. The receptors stem from a woman aged 18-29 years in good health.

The chain recombines TRBV5-5 with TRBJ1-5, with D possibly being TRBD1 (6 bases). This CDR3 comprises 14 residues. Germline V gene lookup returns CDR1 SGHKS and CDR2 YYEKEE (reference sequence). V was cut by 4 bases and J by 4 bases, with 12 bases left in between. The CDR3 loop is CASSGDTLNQPQHF. In DNA, the CDR3 is TGTGCCAGCAGCGGGGACACGCTAAATCAGCCCCAGCATTTT.

This clonotype was counted many times. CDR3 protein: CSVETDRVGETQYF. The CDR3 region has the DNA TGCAGCGTGGAAACCGACAGGGTTGGAGAGACCCAGTACTTC. This sequence joins TRBV29-1 and TRBJ2-5; 7 nucleotides line up with TRBD1. Germline loops: CDR1 SQVTM, CDR2 ANQGSEA. CDR3 length: 14 residues. Losses at the gene ends were 6 bases for V and 4 bases for J; bases not matched to a gene: 11.

This clonotype has only a few counts. The chain links TRBV28 to TRBJ1-5; 7 bases match TRBD1. V dropped 4 bases and J dropped 3; count of bases not matched to a gene: 6. Per the germline V gene, CDR1 is MDHEN and CDR2 is SYDVKM. This CDR3 spans 15 amino acids. This CDR3 reads CASSSLDRVNQPQHF. The DNA for the CDR3 is TGTGCCAGCAGTTCCCTTGACAGGGTCAATCAGCCCCAGCATTTT. Full variable domain (rest looked up from reference TRBV28 and TRBJ1-5): DVKVTQSSRYLVKRTGEKVFLECVQDMDHENMFWYRQDPGLGLRLIYFSYDVKMKEKGDIPEGYSVSREKKERFSLILESASTNQTSMYLCASSSLDRVNQPQHFGDGTRLSIL.

At least ten counts were recorded for this clonotype. The J gene is TRBJ1-1, the V gene TRBV10-3; no definite D call. Between the trimmed V and J ends, which lost 1 base and 0 bases, there was a span of 3 bases. Germline V gene sequence: CDR1 ENHRY, CDR2 SYGVKD. The length of the CDR3 is 13 residues. CDR3 sequence reads: CAISELMNTEAFF. DNA of the CDR3: TGTGCCATCAGTGAGTTGATGAACACTGAAGCTTTCTTT.

This clonotype was seen a few times. The genes are TRBV10-3 and TRBJ2-2; maybe TRBD1 (5 bases). CDR3 length: 14 amino acids. Trimming removed 4 bases at V and 6 bases at J, with 12 bases between. The V gene's germline CDR1 is ENHRY and CDR2 SYGVKD. The CDR3 DNA reads as TGTGCCATCAGTGCTCAGGGTCCCCCCGGGGAGCTGTTTTTT. It codes for CAISAQGPPGELFF.

This clonotype was seen many times. J is TRBJ2-2 and V is TRBV14, with 7 nucleotides matching TRBD1. The length of the CDR3 is 16 residues. CDR1 and CDR2 from the germline V gene are SGHDN and FVKESK. V was clipped by 4 bases and J by 1 base; unmatched bases: 6. CDR3 region: CASSRQGVLNTGELFF. The CDR3 nucleotides read TGTGCCAGCAGCCGACAGGGTGTATTGAACACCGGGGAGCTGTTTTTT. Full variable domain (rest looked up from reference TRBV14 and TRBJ2-2): EAGVTQFPSHSVIEKGQTVTLRCDPISGHDNLYWYRRVMGKEIKFLLHFVKESKQDESGMPNNRFLAERTGGTYSTLKVQPAELEDSGVYFCASSRQGVLNTGELFFGEGSRLTVL.

This sequence joins TRBV6-2 or TRBV6-3 and TRBJ2-5; D is uncertain. The V end lost 0 bases, the J end lost 0 bases, and 8 bases lay between the germline ends. Germline lookup yields CDR1 MNHEY and CDR2 SVGEGT. The CDR3 contains 15 residues. CDR3 sequence: CASSYSEINQETQYF. CDR3 in DNA: TGTGCCAGCAGTTACTCGGAGATCAACCAAGAGACCCAGTACTTC.